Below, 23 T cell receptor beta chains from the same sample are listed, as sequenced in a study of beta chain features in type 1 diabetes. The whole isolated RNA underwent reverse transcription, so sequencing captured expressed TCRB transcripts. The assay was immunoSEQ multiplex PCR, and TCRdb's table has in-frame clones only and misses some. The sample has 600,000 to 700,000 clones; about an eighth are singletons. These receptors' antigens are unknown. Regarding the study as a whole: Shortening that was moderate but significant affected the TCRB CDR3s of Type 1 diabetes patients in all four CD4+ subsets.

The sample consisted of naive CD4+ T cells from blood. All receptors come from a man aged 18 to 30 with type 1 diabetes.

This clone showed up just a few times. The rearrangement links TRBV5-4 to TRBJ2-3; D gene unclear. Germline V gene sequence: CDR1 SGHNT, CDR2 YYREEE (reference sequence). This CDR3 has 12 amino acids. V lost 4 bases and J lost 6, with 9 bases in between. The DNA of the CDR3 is TGTGCCAGCAGCCTTCGACCGGATACGCAGTATTTT. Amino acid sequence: CASSLRPDTQYF.

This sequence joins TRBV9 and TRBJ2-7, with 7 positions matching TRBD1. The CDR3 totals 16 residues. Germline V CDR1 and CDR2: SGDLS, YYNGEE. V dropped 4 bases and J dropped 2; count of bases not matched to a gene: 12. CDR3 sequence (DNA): TGTGCCAGCAGCCCGAGGGGACAGACAGGTCCCTACGAGCAGTACTTC. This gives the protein CASSPRGQTGPYEQYF.

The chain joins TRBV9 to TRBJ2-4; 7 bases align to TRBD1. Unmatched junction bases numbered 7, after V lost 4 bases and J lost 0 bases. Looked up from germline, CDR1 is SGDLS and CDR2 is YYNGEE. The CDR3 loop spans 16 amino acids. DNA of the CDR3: TGTGCCAGCAGCACCCGACAGGGAGTAGCCAAAAACATTCAGTACTTC. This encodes CASSTRQGVAKNIQYF.

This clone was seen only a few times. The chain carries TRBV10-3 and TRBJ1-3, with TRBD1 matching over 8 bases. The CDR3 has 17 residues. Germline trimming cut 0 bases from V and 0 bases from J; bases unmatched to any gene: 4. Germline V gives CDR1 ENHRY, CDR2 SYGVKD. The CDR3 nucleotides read TGTGCCATCAGTGAGTCCACTACAGGGGGCTCTGGAAACACCATATATTTT. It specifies CAISESTTGGSGNTIYF.

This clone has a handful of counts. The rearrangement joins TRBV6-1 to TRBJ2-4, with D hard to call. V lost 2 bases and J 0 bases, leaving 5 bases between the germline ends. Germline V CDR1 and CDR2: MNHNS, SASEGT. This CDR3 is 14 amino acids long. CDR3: CASSETLAKNIQYF. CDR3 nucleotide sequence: TGTGCCAGCAGTGAAACCTTAGCCAAAAACATTCAGTACTTC.

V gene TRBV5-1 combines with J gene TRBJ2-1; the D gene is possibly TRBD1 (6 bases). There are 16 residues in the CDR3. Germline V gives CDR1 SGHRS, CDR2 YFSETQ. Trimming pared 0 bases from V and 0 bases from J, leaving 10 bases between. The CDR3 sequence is CASSLDRGSSYNEQFF. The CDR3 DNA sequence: TGCGCCAGCAGCTTGGATAGGGGGAGCTCCTACAATGAGCAGTTCTTC.

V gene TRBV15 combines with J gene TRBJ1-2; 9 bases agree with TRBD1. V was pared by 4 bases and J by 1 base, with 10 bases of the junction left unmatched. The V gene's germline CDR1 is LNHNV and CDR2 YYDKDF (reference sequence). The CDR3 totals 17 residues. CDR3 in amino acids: CATSTRQGGGVNYGYTF. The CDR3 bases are TGTGCCACCAGCACCCGACAGGGGGGCGGCGTTAACTATGGCTACACCTTC.

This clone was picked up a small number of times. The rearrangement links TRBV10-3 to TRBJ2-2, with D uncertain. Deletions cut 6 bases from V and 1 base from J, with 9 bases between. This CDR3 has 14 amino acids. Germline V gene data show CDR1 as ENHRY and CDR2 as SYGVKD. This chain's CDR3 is CAIRPGLNTGELFF. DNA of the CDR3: TGTGCCATCAGGCCCGGTCTGAACACCGGGGAGCTGTTTTTT.

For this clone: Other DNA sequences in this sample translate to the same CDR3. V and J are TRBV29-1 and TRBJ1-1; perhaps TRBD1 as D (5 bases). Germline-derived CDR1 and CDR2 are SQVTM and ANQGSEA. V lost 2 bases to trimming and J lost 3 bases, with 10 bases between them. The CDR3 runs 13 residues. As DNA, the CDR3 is TGCAGCGTTGAACGGCAGGGCCACACTGAAGCTTTCTTT. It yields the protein CSVERQGHTEAFF.

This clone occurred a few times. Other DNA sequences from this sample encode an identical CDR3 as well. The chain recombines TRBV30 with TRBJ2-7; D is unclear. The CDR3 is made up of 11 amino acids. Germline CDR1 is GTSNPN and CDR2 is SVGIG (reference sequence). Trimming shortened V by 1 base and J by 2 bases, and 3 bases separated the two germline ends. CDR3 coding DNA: TGTGCCTGGAGTGGCCCCTACGAGCAGTACTTC. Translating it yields CAWSGPYEQYF.

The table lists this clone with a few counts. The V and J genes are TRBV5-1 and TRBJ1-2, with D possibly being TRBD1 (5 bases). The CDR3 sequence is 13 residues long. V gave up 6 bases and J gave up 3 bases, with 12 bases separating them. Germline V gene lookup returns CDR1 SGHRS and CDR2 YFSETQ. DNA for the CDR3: TGCGCCAGCACGCCGGGCAGGGACTATGGCTACACCTTC. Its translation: CASTPGRDYGYTF.

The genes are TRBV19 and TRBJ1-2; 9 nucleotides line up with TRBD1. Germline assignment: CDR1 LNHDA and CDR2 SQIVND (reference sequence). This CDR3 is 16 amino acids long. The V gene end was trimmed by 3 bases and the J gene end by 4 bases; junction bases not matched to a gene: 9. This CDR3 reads CASSIISGQGAYGYTF. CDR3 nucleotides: TGTGCCAGTAGTATCATATCGGGACAGGGAGCCTATGGCTACACCTTC. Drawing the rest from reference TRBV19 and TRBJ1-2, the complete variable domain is DGGITQSPKYLFRKEGQNVTLSCEQNLNHDAMYWYRQDPGQGLRLIYYSQIVNDFQKGDIAEGYSVSREKKESFPLTVTSAQKNPTAFYLCASSIISGQGAYGYTFGSGTRLTVV.

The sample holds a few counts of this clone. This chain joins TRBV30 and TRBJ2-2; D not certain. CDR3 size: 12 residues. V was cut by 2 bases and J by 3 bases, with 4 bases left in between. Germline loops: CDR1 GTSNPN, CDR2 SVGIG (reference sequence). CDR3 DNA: TGTGCCTGGAGTTCGTACACCGGGGAGCTGTTTTTT. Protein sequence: CAWSSYTGELFF.

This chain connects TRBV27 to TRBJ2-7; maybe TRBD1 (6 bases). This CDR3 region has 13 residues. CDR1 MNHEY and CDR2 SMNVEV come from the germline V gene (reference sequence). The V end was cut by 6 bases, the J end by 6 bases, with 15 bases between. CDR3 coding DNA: TGTGCCAGCAGCAGGACAGAGGGGCCCGAGCAGTACTTC. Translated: CASSRTEGPEQYF.

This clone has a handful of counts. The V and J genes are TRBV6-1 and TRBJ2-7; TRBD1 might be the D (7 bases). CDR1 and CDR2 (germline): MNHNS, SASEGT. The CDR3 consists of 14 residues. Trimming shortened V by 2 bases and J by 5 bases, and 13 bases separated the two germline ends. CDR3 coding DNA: TGTGCCAGCAGTGAAAGCAGCAGGGGGGACGAGCAGTACTTC. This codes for CASSESSRGDEQYF.

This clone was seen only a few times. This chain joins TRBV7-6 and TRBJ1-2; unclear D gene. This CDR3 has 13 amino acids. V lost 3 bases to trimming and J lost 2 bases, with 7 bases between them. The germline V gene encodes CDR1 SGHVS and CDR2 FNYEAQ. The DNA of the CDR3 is TGTGCCAGCAGCTTCTCGCCAAACTATGGCTACACCTTC. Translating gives CASSFSPNYGYTF.

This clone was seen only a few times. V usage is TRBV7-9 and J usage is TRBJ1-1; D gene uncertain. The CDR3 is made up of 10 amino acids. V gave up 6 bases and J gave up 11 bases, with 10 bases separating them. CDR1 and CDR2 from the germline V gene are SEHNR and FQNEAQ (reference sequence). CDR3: CASSEVSAFF. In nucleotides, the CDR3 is TGTGCCAGCAGTGAAGTGTCGGCTTTCTTT.

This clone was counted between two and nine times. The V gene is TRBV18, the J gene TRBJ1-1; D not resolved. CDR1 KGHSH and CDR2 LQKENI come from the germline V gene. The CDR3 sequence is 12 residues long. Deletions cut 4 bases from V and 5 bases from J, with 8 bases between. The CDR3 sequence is CASSRTATEAFF. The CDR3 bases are TGTGCCAGCTCACGGACGGCAACTGAAGCTTTCTTT.

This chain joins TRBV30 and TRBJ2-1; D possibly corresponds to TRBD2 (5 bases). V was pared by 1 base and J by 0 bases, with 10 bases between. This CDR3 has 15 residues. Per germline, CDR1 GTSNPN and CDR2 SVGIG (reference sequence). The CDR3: CAWSGTGSSYNEQFF. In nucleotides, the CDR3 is TGTGCCTGGAGTGGGACTGGGAGCTCCTACAATGAGCAGTTCTTC.

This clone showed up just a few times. The CDR3 DNA reads TGTGCCAGCAGTAACGGACAGGGGCCCACAGATACGCAGTATTTT. Amino acids: CASSNGQGPTDTQYF. This sequence joins TRBV27 and TRBJ2-3; 9 nucleotides align to TRBD1. Germline CDR1 MNHEY, CDR2 SMNVEV (reference sequence). The CDR3 extends over 15 amino acids. Losses at the gene ends were 5 bases for V and 2 bases for J; bases not matched to a gene: 5.

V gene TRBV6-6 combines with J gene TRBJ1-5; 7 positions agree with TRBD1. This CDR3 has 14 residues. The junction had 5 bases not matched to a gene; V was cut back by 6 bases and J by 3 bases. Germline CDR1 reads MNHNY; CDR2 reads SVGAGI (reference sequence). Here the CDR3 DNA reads TGTGCCAGCAGCCAGGGACAGCTCAATCAGCCCCAGCATTTT. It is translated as CASSQGQLNQPQHF.

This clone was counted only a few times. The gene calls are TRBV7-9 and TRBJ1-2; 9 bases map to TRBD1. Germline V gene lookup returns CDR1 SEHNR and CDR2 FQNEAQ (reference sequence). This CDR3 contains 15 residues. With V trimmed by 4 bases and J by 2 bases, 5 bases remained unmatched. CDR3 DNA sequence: TGTGCCAGCAGCTCCTGGGACAGGGCAAACTATGGCTACACCTTC. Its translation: CASSSWDRANYGYTF.

Written as DNA, the CDR3 is TGTGCCATCAGTACAGGGGCCTATGGCTACACCTTC. The encoded protein is CAISTGAYGYTF. The rearrangement joins TRBV10-3 to TRBJ1-2; 7 bases align to TRBD1. The trim removed 5 bases at V and 4 bases at J, leaving 1 base unmatched. This CDR3 is built from 12 residues. Looked up from germline, CDR1 is ENHRY and CDR2 is SYGVKD.